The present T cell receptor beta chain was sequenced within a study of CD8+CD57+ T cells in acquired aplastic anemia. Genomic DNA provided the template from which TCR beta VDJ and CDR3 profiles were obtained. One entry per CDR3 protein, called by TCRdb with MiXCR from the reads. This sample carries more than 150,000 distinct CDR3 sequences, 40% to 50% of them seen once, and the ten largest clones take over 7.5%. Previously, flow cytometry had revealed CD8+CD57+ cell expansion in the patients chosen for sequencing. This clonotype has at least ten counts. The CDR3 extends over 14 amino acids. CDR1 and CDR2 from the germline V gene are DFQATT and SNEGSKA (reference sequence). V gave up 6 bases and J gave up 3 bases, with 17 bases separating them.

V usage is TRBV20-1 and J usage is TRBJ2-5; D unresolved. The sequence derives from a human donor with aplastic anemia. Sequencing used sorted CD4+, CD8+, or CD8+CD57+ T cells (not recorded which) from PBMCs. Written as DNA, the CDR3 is TGCAGTGCGCGACGAGGAGCGAGAGAAGAGACCCAGTACTTC. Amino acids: CSARRGAREETQYF.